Shown below are 11 T cell receptor beta chains from a single sample sequenced in a study of blood T cells in healthy people across ages. A second PCR, run for 7 to 11 cycles, used a sample-barcoded 5' primer plus a J-beta primer mix. One entry per CDR3 protein results from TCRdb running MiXCR on the 5' RACE reads. The sample contains fewer than 1.5 million distinct CDR3 sequences, about 43% of which appear only once. The sequencing sample was made of blood. Every receptor here comes from a woman between 18 and 29 years old in good health.

The genes are TRBV29-1 and TRBJ2-3; D uncertain. Germline V CDR1 and CDR2: SQVTM, ANQGSEA. V was trimmed by 8 bases and J by 4 bases, leaving 10 bases between them. The CDR3 runs to 11 residues. CDR3 loop: CSLMVADTQYF. CDR3 sequence (DNA): TGCAGCCTTATGGTTGCAGATACGCAGTATTTT.

The J gene is TRBJ2-6, the V gene TRBV20-1; D unresolved. CDR3 length equals 14 residues. CDR1 is DFQATT, CDR2 SNEGSKA, per germline (reference sequence). V was trimmed by 3 bases and J by 0 bases, leaving 6 bases between them. CDR3 nucleotides: TGCAGTGCTAGTGCGGCCTCTGGGGCCAACGTCCTGACTTTC. It yields the protein CSASAASGANVLTF.

The J gene is TRBJ2-7, the V gene TRBV9; 8 bases agree with TRBD1. Germline V gene sequence: CDR1 SGDLS, CDR2 YYNGEE. Trimming removed 0 bases from V and 3 bases from J; junction bases left unmatched: 2. The CDR3 contains 14 residues. CDR3 protein: CASSVGDRNYEQYF. For the CDR3, the DNA is TGTGCCAGCAGCGTAGGGGACAGGAACTACGAGCAGTACTTC.

The J gene is TRBJ2-7, the V gene TRBV27; D remains unclear. Between the trimmed V and J ends, which lost 2 bases and 2 bases, there was a span of 10 bases. The CDR3 contains 14 residues. Germline CDR1 reads MNHEY; CDR2 reads SMNVEV (reference sequence). This chain's CDR3 is CASSLRGGAYEQYF. The CDR3 nucleotides are TGTGCCAGCAGTTTAAGAGGTGGGGCCTACGAGCAGTACTTC.

CDR3 DNA: TGCAGTGCTCACGGACAGGGGGCGGGTGGTACGCAGTATTTT. This gives the protein CSAHGQGAGGTQYF. V usage is TRBV20-1 and J usage is TRBJ2-3; 11 bases are a match to TRBD1. V lost 5 bases, J lost 8 bases, and 9 bases stayed unmatched. This CDR3 is built from 14 residues. Germline values: CDR1 DFQATT, CDR2 SNEGSKA (reference sequence).

The chain recombines TRBV5-1 with TRBJ2-3; the match to TRBD2 covers 11 bases. CDR1 and CDR2 (germline): SGHRS, YFSETQ. Germline trimming cut 3 bases from V and 3 bases from J; bases unmatched to any gene: 12. CDR3 length: 18 amino acids. The CDR3 nucleotides are TGCGCCAGCAGCTGGGCTGGTGATAGCGGGGGGGCAACAGATACGCAGTATTTT. Its translation is CASSWAGDSGGATDTQYF.

J is TRBJ1-1 and V is TRBV3-1; D possibly corresponds to TRBD1 (5 bases). The CDR3 loop spans 15 amino acids. The germline V gene encodes CDR1 LGHDT and CDR2 YNNKEL (reference sequence). Trimming pared 4 bases from V and 5 bases from J, leaving 17 bases between. CDR3 sequence (DNA): TGTGCCAGCAGCCTCAACGGGGCAGGGCCTACTGAAGCTTTCTTT. This gives the protein CASSLNGAGPTEAFF.

The chain combines TRBV29-1 with TRBJ2-3; TRBD2 matches at 12 bases. V dropped 6 bases and J dropped 2; count of bases not matched to a gene: 9. The CDR3 loop spans 16 amino acids. In germline, CDR1 is SQVTM, CDR2 ANQGSEA. As DNA, the CDR3 is TGCAGCGTCTGGTTACTAGCGGGGGGCCCCACAGATACGCAGTATTTT. Translation: CSVWLLAGGPTDTQYF.

The chain carries TRBV18 and TRBJ2-7; unclear D gene. V gave up 8 bases and J gave up 2 bases, with 16 bases separating them. Looked up from germline, CDR1 is KGHSH and CDR2 is LQKENI. The CDR3 length is 14 residues. In DNA form, the CDR3 reads TGTGCCAGCACCCCCATCTTCCCTACCTACGAGCAGTACTTC. It codes for CASTPIFPTYEQYF.

This clonotype was picked up many times. The V and J genes are TRBV6-1 and TRBJ2-1, with D possibly matching TRBD1 (5 bases). The CDR3 has 12 amino acids. V was shortened by 6 bases and J by 10 bases, with 13 bases between the two germline ends. Germline lookup yields CDR1 MNHNS and CDR2 SASEGT. The DNA of the CDR3 is TGTGCCAGCAGGGTACTGACAGAAGAGCAGTTCTTC. Translating it yields CASRVLTEEQFF.

This clonotype has just a few counts. This sequence joins TRBV19 and TRBJ2-4; 9 bases match TRBD1. CDR3 length: 16 amino acids. V trimming: 3 bases; J trimming: 7 bases; junction bases outside the gene matches: 10. From germline, CDR1 is LNHDA and CDR2 SQIVND (reference sequence). DNA of the CDR3: TGTGCCAGTAGTATCTCCCCAAGACAGGGGGGGAACATTCAGTACTTC. Protein: CASSISPRQGGNIQYF.